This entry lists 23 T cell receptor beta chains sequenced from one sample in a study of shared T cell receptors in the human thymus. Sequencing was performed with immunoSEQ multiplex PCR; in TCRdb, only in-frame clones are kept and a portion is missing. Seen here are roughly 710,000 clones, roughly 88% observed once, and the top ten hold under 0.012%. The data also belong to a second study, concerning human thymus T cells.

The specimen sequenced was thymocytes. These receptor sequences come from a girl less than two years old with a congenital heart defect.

CDR3 sequence: CASSTLAGASNQPQHF. CDR3 nucleotide sequence: TGTGCCAGCAGTACCCTCGCGGGGGCCAGCAATCAGCCCCAGCATTTT. The J gene is TRBJ1-5, the V gene TRBV27; the D gene is possibly TRBD1 (6 bases). The V gene lost 5 bases and the J gene lost 1 base, with 15 bases spanning the gap. From germline, CDR1 is MNHEY and CDR2 SMNVEV (reference sequence). This CDR3 has 16 amino acids.

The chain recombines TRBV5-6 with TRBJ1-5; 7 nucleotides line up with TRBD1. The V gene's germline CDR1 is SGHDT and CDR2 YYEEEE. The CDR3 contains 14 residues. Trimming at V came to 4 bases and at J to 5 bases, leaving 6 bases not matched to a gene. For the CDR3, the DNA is TGTGCCAGCAGCCGTGGGACAGTGTATCAGCCCCAGCATTTT. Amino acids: CASSRGTVYQPQHF.

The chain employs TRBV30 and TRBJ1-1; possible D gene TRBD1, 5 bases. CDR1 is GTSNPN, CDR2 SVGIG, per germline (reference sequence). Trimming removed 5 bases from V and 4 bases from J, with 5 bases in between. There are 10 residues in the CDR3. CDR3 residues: CAWQGTEAFF. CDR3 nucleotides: TGTGCCTGGCAGGGCACTGAAGCTTTCTTT.

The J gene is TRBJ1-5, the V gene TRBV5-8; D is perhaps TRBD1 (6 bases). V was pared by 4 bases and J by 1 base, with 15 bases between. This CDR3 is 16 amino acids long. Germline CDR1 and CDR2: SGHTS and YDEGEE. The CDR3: CASSPPKDSSNQPQHF. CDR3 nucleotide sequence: TGTGCCAGCAGCCCGCCGAAGGACAGCAGCAATCAGCCCCAGCATTTT.

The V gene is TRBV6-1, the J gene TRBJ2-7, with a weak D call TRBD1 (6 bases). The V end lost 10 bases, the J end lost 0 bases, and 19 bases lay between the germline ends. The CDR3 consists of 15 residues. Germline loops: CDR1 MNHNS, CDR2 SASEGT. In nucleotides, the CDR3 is TGTGCCACCATGGGCCCTCACAGGGTCTCCTACGAGCAGTACTTC. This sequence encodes CATMGPHRVSYEQYF.

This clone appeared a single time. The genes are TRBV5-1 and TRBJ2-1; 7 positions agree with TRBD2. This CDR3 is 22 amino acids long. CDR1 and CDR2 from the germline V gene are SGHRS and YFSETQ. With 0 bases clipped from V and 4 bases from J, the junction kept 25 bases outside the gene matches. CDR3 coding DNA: TGCGCCAGCAGCTTGGCTCACCCTGGCCAGCGGGGATGGTGGGGTACATACAATGAGCAGTTCTTC. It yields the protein CASSLAHPGQRGWWGTYNEQFF.

CDR3 loop: CASSLGGGTTNTEAFF. CDR3 bases: TGTGCCAGCAGCTTAGGGGGGGGGACAACGAACACTGAAGCTTTCTTT. This sequence joins TRBV7-2 and TRBJ1-1; the D gene is possibly TRBD1 (6 bases). There are 16 residues in the CDR3. Trimming left V 1 base short and J 1 base short, with 13 bases between. CDR1 and CDR2 from the germline V gene are SGHTA and FQGNSA.

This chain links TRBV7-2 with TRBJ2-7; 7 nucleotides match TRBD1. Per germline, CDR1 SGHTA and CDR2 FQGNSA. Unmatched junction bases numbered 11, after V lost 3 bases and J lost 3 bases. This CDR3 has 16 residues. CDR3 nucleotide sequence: TGTGCCAGCAGCTTTACTCCACGGGGACAGAGCTACGAGCAGTACTTC. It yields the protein CASSFTPRGQSYEQYF.

CDR3 loop: CASKGVTQYF. Here the CDR3 DNA reads TGTGCCAGTAAAGGGGTTACGCAGTATTTT. This sequence joins TRBV21-1 and TRBJ2-3; TRBD1, the table's D call, was not compared with the DNA. TRBV21-1 represents a pseudogene. CDR3 length: 10 amino acids.

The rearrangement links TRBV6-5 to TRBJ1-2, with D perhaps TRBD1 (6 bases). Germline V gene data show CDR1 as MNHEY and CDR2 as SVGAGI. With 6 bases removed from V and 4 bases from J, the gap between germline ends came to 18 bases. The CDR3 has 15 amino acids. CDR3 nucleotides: TGTGCCAGCAGGCACCGGACAGACGAGGCCTATGGCTACACCTTC. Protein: CASRHRTDEAYGYTF.

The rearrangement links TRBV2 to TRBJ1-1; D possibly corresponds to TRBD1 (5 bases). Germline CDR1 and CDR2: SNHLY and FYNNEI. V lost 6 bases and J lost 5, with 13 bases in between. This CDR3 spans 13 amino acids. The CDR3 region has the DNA TGTGCCAGCAGCGGCCCACGGGGGACTGAAGCTTTCTTT. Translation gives CASSGPRGTEAFF.

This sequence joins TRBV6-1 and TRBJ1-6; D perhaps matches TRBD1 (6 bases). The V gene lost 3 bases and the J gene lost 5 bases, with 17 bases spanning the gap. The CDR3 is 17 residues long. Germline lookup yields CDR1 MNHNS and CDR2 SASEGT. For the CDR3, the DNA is TGTGCCAGCAGTGACGGGGACACAAAGCCCAATAATTCACCCCTCCACTTT. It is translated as CASSDGDTKPNNSPLHF.

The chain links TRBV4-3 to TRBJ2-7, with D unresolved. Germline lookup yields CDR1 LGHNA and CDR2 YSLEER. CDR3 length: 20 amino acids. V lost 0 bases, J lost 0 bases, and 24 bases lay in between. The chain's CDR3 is CASSQDCIEDSYWSSYEQYF. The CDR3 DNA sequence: TGCGCCAGCAGCCAAGATTGTATTGAGGATTCGTATTGGAGCTCCTACGAGCAGTACTTC.

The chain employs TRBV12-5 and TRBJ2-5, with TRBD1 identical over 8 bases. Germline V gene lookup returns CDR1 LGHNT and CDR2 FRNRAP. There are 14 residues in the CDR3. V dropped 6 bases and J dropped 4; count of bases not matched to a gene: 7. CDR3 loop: CASGSDRVGETQYF. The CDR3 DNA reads TGTGCTAGTGGCTCGGACAGGGTTGGAGAGACCCAGTACTTC.

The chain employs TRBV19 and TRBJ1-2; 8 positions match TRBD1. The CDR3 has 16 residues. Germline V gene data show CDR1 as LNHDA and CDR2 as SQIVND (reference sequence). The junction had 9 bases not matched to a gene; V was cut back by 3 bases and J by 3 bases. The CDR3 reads CASSIRRDRSYYGYTF. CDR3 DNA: TGTGCCAGTAGTATTCGGCGGGACAGGTCCTACTATGGCTACACCTTC.

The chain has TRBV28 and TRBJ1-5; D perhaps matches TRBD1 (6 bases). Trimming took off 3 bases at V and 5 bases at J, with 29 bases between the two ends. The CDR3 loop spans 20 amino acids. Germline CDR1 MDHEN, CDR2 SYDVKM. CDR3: CASSFIVSLRRGGEDQPQHF. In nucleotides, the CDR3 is TGTGCCAGCAGTTTTATCGTGAGTTTGCGGCGGGGGGGCGAGGATCAGCCCCAGCATTTT.

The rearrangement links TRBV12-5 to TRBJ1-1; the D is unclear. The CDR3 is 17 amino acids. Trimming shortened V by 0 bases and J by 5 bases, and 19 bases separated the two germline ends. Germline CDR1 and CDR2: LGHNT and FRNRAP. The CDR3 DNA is TGTGCTAGTGGTTTGGTAGCCCGTCAGAGGAGCGGTACTGAAGCTTTCTTT. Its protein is CASGLVARQRSGTEAFF.

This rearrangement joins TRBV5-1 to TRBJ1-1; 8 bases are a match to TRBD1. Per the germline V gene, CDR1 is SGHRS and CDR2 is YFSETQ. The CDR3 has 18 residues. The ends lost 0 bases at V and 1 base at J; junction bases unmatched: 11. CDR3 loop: CASSLAKRLGQGNTEAFF. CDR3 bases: TGCGCCAGCAGCTTGGCCAAGCGATTAGGACAGGGGAACACTGAAGCTTTCTTT.

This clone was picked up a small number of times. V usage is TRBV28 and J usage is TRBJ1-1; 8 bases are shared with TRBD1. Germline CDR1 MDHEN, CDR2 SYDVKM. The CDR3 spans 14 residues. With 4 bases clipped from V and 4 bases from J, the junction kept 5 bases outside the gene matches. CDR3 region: CASSSTGGCTEAFF. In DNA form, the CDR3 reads TGTGCCAGCAGTTCAACAGGGGGTTGCACTGAAGCTTTCTTT.

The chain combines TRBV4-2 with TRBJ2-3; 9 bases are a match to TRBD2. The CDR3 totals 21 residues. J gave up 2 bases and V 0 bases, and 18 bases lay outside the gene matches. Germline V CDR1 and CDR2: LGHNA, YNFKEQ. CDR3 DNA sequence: TGTGCCAGCAGCCAAGATCTTGCCGGGGGGACTAGCCCCAAAAACACAGATACGCAGTATTTT. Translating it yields CASSQDLAGGTSPKNTDTQYF.

The chain's CDR3 is CARSRRDTEAFF. The DNA of the CDR3 is TGTGCCAGAAGTCGCAGGGACACTGAAGCTTTCTTT. The chain uses TRBV5-3 and TRBJ1-1; D is possibly TRBD1 (5 bases). TRBV5-3 is an ORF, with its function uncertain. Trimming shortened V by 5 bases and J by 3 bases, and 8 bases separated the two germline ends. This CDR3 contains 12 residues.

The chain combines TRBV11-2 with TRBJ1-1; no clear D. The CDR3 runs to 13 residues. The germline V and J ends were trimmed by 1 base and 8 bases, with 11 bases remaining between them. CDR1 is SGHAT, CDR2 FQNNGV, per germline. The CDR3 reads CASSLVGEREAFF. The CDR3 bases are TGTGCCAGCAGCTTAGTGGGCGAACGCGAAGCTTTCTTT.

The chain's CDR3 is CATSRERVNTEAFF. The CDR3 DNA reads as TGTGCCACCAGCAGAGAGAGGGTGAACACTGAAGCTTTCTTT. This chain joins TRBV15 and TRBJ1-1; D ambiguous. The germline CDR1 and CDR2 sequences are LNHNV and YYDKDF (reference sequence). The CDR3 runs to 14 residues. V was shortened by 0 bases and J by 0 bases, with 5 bases between the two germline ends.